The text below deals with one TCR beta chain. TCRdb processed the 5' RACE reads anew with MiXCR; each CDR3 protein has one entry. Of about 260,000 distinct CDR3 sequences listed, approximately 7% were seen once; the top ten hold roughly 3.6%. This sample was taken from a study of identical twins. Germline values: CDR1 WSHSY, CDR2 SAAADI. The CDR3 sequence is 14 residues long. V shed 4 bases and J shed 1 base, with 10 bases lying between them. These sequences were also reported in another study, on yellow fever vaccine responses in identical twins. That study adds: Twins' T cell vaccine responses reportedly looked partly convergent, partly personalized.

Material for sequencing was memory (CD45RO+) T cells sorted from blood. This chain connects TRBV10-2 to TRBJ1-1; D is unresolved. The sequence came from a woman aged 18 to 35 in good health. Here the CDR3 DNA reads TGCGCCAGCAGTGGGCAGACGGGGAACACTGAAGCTTTCTTT. Translated: CASSGQTGNTEAFF.